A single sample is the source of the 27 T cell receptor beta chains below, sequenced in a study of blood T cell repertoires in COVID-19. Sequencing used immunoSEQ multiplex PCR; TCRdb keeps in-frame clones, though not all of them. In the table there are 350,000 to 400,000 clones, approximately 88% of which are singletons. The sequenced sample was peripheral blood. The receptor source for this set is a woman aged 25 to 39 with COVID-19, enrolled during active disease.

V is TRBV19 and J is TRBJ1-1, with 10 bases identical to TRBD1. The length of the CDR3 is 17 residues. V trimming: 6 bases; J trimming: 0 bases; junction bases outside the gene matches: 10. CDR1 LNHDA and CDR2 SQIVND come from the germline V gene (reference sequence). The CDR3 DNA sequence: TGTGCCAGTAGCTTGGACAGGGGGGATGGGATGAACACTGAAGCTTTCTTT. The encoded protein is CASSLDRGDGMNTEAFF.

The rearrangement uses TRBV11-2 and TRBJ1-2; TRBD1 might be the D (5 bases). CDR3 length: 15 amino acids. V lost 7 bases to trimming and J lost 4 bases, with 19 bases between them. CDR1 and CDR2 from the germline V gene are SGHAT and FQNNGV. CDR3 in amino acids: CASTGGTDWGYGYTF. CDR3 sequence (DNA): TGTGCCAGCACCGGAGGGACCGATTGGGGCTATGGCTACACCTTC.

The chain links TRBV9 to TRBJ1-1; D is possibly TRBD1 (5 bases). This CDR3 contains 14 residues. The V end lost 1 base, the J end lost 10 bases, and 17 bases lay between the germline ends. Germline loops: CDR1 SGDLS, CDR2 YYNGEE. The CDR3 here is CASSVSGAAASAFF. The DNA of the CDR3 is TGTGCCAGCAGCGTAAGTGGGGCGGCGGCTTCAGCTTTCTTT.

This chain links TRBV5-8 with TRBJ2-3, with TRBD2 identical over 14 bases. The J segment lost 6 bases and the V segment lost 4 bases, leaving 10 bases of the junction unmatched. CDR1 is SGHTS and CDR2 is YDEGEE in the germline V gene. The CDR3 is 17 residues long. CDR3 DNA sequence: TGTGCCAGCAGCGCAGGACTAGCGGGGGGAGAAGTGGATACGCAGTATTTT. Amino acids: CASSAGLAGGEVDTQYF.

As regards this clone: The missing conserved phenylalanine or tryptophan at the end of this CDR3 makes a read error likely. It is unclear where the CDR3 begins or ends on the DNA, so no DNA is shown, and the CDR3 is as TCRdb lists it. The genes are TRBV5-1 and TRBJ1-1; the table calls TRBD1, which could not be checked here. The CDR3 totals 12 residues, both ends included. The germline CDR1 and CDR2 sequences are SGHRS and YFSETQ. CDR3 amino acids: CASSQRQGPGSQ.

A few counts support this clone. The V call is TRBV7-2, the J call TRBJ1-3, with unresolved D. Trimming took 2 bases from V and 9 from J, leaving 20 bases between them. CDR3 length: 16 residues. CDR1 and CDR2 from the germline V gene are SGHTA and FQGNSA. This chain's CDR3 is CASSLSIGVSSGTIYF. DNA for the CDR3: TGTGCCAGCAGCTTATCAATTGGAGTATCCTCGGGCACCATATATTTT.

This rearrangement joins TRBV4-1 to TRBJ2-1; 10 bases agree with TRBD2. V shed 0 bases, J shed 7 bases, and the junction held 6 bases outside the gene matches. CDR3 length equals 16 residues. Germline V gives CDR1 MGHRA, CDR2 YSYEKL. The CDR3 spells CASSQEGLAGVNEQFF. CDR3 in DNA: TGCGCCAGCAGCCAAGAGGGTCTAGCGGGAGTTAATGAGCAGTTCTTC.

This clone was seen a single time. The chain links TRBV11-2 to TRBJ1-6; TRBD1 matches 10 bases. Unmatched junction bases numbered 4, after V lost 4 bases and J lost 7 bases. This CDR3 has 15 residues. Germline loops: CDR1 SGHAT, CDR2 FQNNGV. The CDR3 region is CASSYGDRGNSPLHF. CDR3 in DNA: TGTGCCAGCAGCTACGGGGACAGGGGAAATTCACCCCTCCACTTT.

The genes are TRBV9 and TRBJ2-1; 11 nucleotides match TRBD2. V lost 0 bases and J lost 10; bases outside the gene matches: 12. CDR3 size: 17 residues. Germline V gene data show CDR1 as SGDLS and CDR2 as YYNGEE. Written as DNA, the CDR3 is TGTGCCAGCAGCGTAGCCGGGACTAGCGGCCCCTCCGGGGAGCAGTTCTTC. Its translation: CASSVAGTSGPSGEQFF. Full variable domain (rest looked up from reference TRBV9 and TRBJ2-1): DSGVTQTPKHLITATGQRVTLRCSPRSGDLSVYWYQQSLDQGLQFLIQYYNGEERAKGNILERFSAQQFPDLHSELNLSSLELGDSALYFCASSVAGTSGPSGEQFFGPGTRLTVL.

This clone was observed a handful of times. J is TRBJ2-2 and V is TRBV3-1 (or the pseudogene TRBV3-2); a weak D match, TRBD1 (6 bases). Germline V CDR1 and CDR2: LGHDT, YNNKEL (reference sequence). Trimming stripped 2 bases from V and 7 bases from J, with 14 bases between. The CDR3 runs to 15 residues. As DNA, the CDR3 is TGTGCCAGCAGCCAACCCGGGACACGTTTCGGGGAGCTGTTTTTT. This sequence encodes CASSQPGTRFGELFF.

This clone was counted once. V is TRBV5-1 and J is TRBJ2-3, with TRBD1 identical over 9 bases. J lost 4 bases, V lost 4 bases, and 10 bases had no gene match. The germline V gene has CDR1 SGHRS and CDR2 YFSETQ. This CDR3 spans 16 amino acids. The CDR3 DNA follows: TGCGCCAGCAGCCCCCTCCGGGACAGGGTCGCAGATACGCAGTATTTT. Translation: CASSPLRDRVADTQYF.

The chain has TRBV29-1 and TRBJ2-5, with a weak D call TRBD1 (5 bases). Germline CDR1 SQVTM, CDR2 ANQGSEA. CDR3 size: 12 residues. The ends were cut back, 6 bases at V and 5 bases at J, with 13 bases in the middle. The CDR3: CSVDLSGETQYF. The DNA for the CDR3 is TGCAGCGTAGACCTTTCAGGGGAGACCCAGTACTTC.

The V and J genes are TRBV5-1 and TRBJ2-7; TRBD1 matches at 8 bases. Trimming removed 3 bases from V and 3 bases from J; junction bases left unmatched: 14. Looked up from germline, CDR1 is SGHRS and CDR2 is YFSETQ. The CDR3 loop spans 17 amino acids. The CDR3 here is CASSSSAGGGTNYEQYF. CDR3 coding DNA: TGCGCCAGCAGCTCGAGCGCAGGGGGCGGGACAAACTACGAGCAGTACTTC.

For the CDR3, the DNA is TGTGCCAGCAGTTCGAGGGGGGGGTTGGACACGCAGTATTTT. Its translation is CASSSRGGLDTQYF. This chain links TRBV27 with TRBJ2-3, with D possibly being TRBD2 (7 bases). Per germline, CDR1 MNHEY and CDR2 SMNVEV (reference sequence). Trimming stripped 4 bases from V and 9 bases from J, with 17 bases between. The CDR3 totals 14 residues.

CDR3 sequence: CASSRQGSSPLHF. The CDR3 DNA is TGTGCCAGCAGCCGACAGGGTTCTTCACCCCTCCACTTT. V usage is TRBV12-3 or TRBV12-4 and J usage is TRBJ1-6; 7 bases align to TRBD1. This CDR3 spans 13 amino acids. J was trimmed by 9 bases and V by 6 bases; bases with no gene match: 5.

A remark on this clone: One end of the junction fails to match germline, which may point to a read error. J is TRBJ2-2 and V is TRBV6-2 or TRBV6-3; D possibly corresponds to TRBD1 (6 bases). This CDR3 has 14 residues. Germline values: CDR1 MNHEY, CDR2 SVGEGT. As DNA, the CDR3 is TGTGCCACCAGTCGGACAGCCCACACCGGGGAGCTGTTTTTT. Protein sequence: CATSRTAHTGELFF.

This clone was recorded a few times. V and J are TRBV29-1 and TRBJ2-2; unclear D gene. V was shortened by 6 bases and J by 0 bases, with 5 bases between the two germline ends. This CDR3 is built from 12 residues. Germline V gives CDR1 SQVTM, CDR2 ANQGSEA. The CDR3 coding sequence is TGCAGCGTCAGGCCGAACACCGGGGAGCTGTTTTTT. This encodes CSVRPNTGELFF.

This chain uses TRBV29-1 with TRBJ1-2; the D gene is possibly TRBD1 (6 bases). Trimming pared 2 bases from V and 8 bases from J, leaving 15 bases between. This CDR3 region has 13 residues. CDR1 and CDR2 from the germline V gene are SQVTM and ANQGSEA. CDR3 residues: CSVEKRGGRGYTF. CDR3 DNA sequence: TGCAGCGTTGAAAAAAGGGGGGGTAGGGGCTACACCTTC.

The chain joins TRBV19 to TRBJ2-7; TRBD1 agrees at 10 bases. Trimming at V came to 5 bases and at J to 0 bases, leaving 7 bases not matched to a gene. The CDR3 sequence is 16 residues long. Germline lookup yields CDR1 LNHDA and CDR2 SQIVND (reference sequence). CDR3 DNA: TGTGCCAGTAGTCCGAGACAGGGGGCAAACTCCTACGAGCAGTACTTC. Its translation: CASSPRQGANSYEQYF. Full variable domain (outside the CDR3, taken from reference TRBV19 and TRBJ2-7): DGGITQSPKYLFRKEGQNVTLSCEQNLNHDAMYWYRQDPGQGLRLIYYSQIVNDFQKGDIAEGYSVSREKKESFPLTVTSAQKNPTAFYLCASSPRQGANSYEQYFGPGTRLTVT.

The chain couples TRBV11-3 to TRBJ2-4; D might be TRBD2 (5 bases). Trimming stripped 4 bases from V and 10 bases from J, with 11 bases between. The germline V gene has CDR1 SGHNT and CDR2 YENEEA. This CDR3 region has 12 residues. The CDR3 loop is CASSSMRGIQYF. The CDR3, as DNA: TGTGCCAGCAGCTCGATGAGAGGGATTCAGTACTTC.

The CDR3 spells CASSVGTGTYNEQFF. The CDR3 DNA is TGTGCCAGCAGCGTAGGAACGGGGACCTACAATGAGCAGTTCTTC. J is TRBJ2-1 and V is TRBV9; the D gene is possibly TRBD2 (5 bases). Germline CDR1 SGDLS, CDR2 YYNGEE. V lost 0 bases to trimming and J lost 2 bases, with 9 bases between them. The CDR3 runs to 15 residues.

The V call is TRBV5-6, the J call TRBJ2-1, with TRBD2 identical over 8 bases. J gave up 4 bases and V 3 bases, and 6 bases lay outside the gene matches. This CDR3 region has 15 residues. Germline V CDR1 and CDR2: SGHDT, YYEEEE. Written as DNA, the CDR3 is TGTGCCAGCAGCTCGGCTAGCGGGCAGTACAATGAGCAGTTCTTC. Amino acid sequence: CASSSASGQYNEQFF.

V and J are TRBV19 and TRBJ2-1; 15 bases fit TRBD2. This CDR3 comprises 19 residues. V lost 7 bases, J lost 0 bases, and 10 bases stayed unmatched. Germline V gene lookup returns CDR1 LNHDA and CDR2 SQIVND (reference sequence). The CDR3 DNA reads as TGTGCCAGTACCCAAGGACTAGCGGGAGGGCCGAGCTCCTACAATGAGCAGTTCTTC. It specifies CASTQGLAGGPSSYNEQFF.

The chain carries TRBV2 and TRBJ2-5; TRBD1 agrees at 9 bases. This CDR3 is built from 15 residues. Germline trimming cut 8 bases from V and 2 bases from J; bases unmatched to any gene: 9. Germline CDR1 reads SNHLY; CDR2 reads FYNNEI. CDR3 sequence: CASAVDRGQQETQYF. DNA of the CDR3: TGTGCCAGCGCGGTGGACAGGGGCCAGCAAGAGACCCAGTACTTC.

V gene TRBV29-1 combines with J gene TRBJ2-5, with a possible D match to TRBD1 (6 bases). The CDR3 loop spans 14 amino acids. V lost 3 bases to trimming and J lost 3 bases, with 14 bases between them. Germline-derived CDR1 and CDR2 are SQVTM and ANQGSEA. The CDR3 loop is CSVEGRGGEETQYF. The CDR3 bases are TGCAGCGTTGAGGGCAGGGGTGGAGAAGAGACCCAGTACTTC.

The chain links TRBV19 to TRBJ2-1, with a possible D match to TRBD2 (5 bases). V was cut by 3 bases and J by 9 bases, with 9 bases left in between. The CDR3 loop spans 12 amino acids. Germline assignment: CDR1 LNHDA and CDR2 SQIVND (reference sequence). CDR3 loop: CASSMRGLEQFF. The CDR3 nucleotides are TGTGCCAGTAGTATGAGAGGGCTTGAGCAGTTCTTC.

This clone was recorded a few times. CDR3 sequence (DNA): TGTGCCAGCAGCTTAGGCAGGGCGGGGGATTCACCCCTCCACTTT. It codes for CASSLGRAGDSPLHF. The chain couples TRBV7-2 to TRBJ1-6; D possibly corresponds to TRBD1 (5 bases). Trimming pared 1 base from V and 8 bases from J, leaving 12 bases between. The CDR3 contains 15 residues. Germline CDR1 reads SGHTA; CDR2 reads FQGNSA.